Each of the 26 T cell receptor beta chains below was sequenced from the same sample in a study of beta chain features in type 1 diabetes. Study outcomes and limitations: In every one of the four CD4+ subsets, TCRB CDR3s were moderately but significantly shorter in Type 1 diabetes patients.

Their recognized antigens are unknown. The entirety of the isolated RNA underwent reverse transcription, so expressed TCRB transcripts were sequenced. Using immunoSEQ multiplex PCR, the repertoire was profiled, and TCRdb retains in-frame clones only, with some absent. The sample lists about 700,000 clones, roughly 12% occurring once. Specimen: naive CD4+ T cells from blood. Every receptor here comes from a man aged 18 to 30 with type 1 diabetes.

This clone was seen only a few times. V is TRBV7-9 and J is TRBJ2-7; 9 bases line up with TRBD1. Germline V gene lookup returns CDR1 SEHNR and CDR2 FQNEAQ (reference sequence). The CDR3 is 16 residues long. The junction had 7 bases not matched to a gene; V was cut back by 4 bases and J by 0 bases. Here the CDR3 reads CASSYRPGQGSYEQYF. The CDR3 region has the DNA TGTGCCAGCAGCTATCGGCCGGGACAGGGCTCCTACGAGCAGTACTTC.

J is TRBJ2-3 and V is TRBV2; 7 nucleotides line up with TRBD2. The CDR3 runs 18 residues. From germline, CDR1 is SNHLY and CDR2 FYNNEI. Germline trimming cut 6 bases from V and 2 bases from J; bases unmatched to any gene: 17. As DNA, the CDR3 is TGTGCCAGCAGCCTCCGCCCGCTAGCGGAGTTTTCCACAGATACGCAGTATTTT. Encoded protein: CASSLRPLAEFSTDTQYF.

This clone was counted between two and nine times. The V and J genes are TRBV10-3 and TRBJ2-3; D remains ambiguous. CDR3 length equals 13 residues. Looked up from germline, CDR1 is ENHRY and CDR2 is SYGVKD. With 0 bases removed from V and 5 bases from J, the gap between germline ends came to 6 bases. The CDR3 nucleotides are TGTGCCATCAGTGAGTCGACGAAAGATACGCAGTATTTT. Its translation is CAISESTKDTQYF.

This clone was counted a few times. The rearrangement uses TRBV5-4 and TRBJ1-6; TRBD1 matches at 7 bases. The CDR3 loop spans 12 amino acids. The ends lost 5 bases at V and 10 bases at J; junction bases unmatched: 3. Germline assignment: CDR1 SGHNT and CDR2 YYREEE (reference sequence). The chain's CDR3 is CASSDRDSPLHF. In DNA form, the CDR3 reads TGTGCCAGCAGTGACAGGGACTCACCCCTCCACTTT.

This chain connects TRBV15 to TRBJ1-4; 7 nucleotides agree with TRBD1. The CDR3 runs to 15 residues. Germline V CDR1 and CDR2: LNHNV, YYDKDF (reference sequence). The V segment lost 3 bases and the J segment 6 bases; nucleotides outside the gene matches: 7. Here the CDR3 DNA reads TGTGCCACCAGCAGGAAAACCGGGACAGATGAAAAACTGTTTTTT. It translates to CATSRKTGTDEKLFF.

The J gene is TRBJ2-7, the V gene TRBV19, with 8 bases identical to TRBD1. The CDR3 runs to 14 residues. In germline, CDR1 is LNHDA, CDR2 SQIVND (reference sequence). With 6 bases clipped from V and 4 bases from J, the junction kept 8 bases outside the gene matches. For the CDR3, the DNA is TGTGCCAGTAGCCACCGGGACAGGCAATACGAGCAGTACTTC. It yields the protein CASSHRDRQYEQYF.

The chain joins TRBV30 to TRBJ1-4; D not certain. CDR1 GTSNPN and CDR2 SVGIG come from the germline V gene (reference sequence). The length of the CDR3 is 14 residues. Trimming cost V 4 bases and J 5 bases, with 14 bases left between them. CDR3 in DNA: TGTGCCTGGAACGTCCGTATGCAGAATGAAAAACTGTTTTTT. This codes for CAWNVRMQNEKLFF. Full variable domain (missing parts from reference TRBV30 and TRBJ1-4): SQTIHQWPATLVQPVGSPLSLECTVEGTSNPNLYWYRQAAGRGLQLLFYSVGIGQISSEVPQNLSASRPQDRQFILSSKKLLLSDSGFYLCAWNVRMQNEKLFFGSGTQLSVL.

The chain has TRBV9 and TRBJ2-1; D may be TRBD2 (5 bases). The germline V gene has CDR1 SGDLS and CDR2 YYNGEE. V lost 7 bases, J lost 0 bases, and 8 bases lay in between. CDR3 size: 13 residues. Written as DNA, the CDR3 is TGTGCCAGCGGACTGTACTCCTACAATGAGCAGTTCTTC. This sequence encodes CASGLYSYNEQFF.

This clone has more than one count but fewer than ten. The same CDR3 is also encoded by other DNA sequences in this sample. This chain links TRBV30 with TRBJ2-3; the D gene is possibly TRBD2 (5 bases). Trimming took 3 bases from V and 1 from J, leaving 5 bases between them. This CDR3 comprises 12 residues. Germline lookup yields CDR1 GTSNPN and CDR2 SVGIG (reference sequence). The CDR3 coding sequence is TGTGCCTGGAGCGGGGGCACAGATACGCAGTATTTT. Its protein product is CAWSGGTDTQYF.

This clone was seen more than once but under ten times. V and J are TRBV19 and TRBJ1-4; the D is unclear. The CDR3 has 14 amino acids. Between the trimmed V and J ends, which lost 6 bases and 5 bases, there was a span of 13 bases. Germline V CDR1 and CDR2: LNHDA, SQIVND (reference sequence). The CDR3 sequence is CASSKRSLNEKLFF. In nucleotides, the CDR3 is TGTGCCAGTAGCAAAAGGTCTTTGAATGAAAAACTGTTTTTT.

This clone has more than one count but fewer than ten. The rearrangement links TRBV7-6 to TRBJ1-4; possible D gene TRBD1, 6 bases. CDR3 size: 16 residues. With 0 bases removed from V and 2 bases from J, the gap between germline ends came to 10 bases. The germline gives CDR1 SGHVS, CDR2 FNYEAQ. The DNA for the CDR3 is TGTGCCAGCAGCTTAGCTGGGGGGGCGACTAATGAAAAACTGTTTTTT. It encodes CASSLAGGATNEKLFF.

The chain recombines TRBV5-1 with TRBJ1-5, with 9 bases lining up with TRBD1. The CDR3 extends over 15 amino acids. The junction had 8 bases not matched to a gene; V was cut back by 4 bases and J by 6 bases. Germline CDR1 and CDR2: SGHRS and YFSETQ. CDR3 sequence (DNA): TGCGCCAGCAGCCCCGGGACAGGGTGGGGTCAGCCCCAGCATTTT. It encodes CASSPGTGWGQPQHF. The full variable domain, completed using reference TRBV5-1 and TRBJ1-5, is KAGVTQTPRYLIKTRGQQVTLSCSPISGHRSVSWYQQTPGQGLQFLFEYFSETQRNKGNFPGRFSGRQFSNSRSEMNVSTLELGDSALYLCASSPGTGWGQPQHFGDGTRLSIL.

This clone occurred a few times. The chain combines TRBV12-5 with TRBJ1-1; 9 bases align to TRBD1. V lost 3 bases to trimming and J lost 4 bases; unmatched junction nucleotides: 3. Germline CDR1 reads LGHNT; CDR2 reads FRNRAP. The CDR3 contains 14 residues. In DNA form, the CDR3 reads TGTGCTAGTGGTTTCCCGGACAGGGGCACTGAAGCTTTCTTT. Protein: CASGFPDRGTEAFF.

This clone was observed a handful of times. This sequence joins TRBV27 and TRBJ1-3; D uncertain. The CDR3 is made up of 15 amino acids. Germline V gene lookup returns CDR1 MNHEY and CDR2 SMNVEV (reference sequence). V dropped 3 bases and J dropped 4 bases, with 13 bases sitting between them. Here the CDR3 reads CASSFIDHGGNTIYF. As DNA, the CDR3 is TGTGCCAGCAGTTTTATCGACCACGGGGGAAACACCATATATTTT.

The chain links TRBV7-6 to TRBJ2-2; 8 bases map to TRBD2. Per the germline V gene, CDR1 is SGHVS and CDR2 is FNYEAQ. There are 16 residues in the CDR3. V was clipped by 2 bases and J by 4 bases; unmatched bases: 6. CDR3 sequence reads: CASSLSGGYSTGELFF. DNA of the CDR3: TGTGCCAGCAGCTTAAGCGGGGGCTACTCCACCGGGGAGCTGTTTTTT.

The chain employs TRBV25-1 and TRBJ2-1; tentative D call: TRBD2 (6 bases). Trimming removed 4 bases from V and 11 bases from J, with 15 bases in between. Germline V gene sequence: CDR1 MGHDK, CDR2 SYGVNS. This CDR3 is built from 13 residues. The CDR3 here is CASSAAGSFQQFF. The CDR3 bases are TGTGCCAGCAGTGCAGCCGGGAGTTTCCAGCAGTTCTTC.

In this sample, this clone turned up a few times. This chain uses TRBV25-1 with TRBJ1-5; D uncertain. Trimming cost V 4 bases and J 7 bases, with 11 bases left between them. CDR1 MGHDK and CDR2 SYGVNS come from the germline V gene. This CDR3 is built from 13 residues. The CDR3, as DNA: TGTGCCAGCAGTGGGGGTGAAGGCCAGCCCCAGCATTTT. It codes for CASSGGEGQPQHF.

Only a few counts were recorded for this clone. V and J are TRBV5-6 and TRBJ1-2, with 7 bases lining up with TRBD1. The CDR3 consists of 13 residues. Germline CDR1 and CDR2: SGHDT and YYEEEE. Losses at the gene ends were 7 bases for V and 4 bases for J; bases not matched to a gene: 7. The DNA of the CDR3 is TGTGCCAGCGAGGAAGGGGGCGTCTATGGCTACACCTTC. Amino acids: CASEEGGVYGYTF.

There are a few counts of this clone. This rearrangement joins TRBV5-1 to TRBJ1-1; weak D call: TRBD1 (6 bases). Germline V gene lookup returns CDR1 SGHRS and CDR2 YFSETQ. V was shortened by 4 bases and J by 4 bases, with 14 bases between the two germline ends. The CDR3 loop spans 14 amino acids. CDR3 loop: CASSTAGTFTEAFF. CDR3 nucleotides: TGCGCCAGCAGCACCGCCGGGACATTCACTGAAGCTTTCTTT.

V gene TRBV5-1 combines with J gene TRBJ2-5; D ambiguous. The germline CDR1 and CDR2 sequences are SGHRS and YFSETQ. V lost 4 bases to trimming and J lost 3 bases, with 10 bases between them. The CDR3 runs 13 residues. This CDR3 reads CASSLLTEETQYF. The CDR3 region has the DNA TGCGCCAGCAGCCTCTTGACTGAAGAGACCCAGTACTTC.

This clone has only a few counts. The CDR3 reads CASSRQANTEAFF. In DNA form, the CDR3 reads TGTGCCAGCAGTCGACAGGCGAACACTGAAGCTTTCTTT. The chain is built from TRBV6-1 and TRBJ1-1; a possible D gene is TRBD1 (6 bases). V shed 5 bases and J shed 1 base, with 8 bases lying between them. Germline CDR1 reads MNHNS; CDR2 reads SASEGT. The CDR3 totals 13 residues.

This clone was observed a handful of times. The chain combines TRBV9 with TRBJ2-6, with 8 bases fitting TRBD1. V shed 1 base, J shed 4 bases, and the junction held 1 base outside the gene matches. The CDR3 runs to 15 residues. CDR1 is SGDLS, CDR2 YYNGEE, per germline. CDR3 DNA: TGTGCCAGCAGCGTACAGGGGGCCGGGGCCAACGTCCTGACTTTC. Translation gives CASSVQGAGANVLTF.

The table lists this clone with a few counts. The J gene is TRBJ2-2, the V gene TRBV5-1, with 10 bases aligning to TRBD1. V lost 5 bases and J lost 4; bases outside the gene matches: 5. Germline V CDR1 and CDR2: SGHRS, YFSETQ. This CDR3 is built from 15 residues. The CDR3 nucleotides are TGCGCCAGCAGTTGGGGACAGGGGTCCACCGGGGAGCTGTTTTTT. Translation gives CASSWGQGSTGELFF.

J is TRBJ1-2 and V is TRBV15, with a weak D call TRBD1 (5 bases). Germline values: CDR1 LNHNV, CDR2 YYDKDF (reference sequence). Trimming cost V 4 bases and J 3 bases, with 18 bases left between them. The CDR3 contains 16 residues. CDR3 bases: TGTGCCACCAGCAAGAGGGGCGGCGAGACAGACTATGGCTACACCTTC. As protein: CATSKRGGETDYGYTF. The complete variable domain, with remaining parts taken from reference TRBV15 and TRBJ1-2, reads DAMVIQNPRYQVTQFGKPVTLSCSQTLNHNVMYWYQQKSSQAPKLLFHYYDKDFNNEADTPDNFQSRRPNTSFCFLDIRSPGLGDTAMYLCATSKRGGETDYGYTFGSGTRLTVV.

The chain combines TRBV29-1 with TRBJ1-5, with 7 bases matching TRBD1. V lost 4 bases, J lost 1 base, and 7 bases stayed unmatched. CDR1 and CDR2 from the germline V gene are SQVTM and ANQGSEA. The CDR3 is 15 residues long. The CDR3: CSVVGSGGSNQPQHF. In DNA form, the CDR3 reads TGCAGCGTTGTAGGCTCAGGGGGGAGCAATCAGCCCCAGCATTTT.

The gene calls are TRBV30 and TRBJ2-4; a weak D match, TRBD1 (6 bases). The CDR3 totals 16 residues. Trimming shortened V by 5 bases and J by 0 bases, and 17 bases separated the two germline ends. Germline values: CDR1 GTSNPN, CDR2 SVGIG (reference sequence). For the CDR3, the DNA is TGTGCCTGGTCCCGGTTGCAGGGGTTAGCCAAAAACATTCAGTACTTC. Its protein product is CAWSRLQGLAKNIQYF.